The rows below give T cell receptor beta chains drawn from one sample of a study of CD8 T cells in ankylosing spondylitis. TCRdb reprocessed the 5' RACE reads with MiXCR, giving one entry per CDR3 protein. The sample contains 130,000 to 150,000 distinct CDR3 sequences, about 8% of which appear only once. Material: synovial fluid, either unsorted or a sorted T cell fraction (not recorded which). The receptors stem from a male donor with ankylosing spondylitis. Both conserved end residues are part of each CDR3. A D gene is named only where the DNA matches it firmly. The listing skips clone size in some rows; elsewhere it reads once, few, many or a size class.

J gene	D gene	V gene	clone size	CDR3 length	CDR3 protein	CDR3 DNA
TRBJ1-2	NA	TRBV24-1	many	15	CATSDRSRTGLGYTF	TGTGCCACCAGTGACCGAAGCCGCACAGGGCTCGGCTACACCTTC
TRBJ2-7	NA	TRBV20-1	many	16	CSARDPESASPYEQYF	TGCAGTGCTAGAGATCCGGAATCTGCCTCTCCCTACGAGCAGTACTTC
TRBJ2-2	TRBD1	TRBV27	NA	17	CASSLTRTGANTGELFF	TGTGCCAGCAGTTTAACCAGGACAGGAGCGAACACCGGGGAGCTGTTTTTT
TRBJ2-2	NA	TRBV24-1	many	15	CATSDLGLEVGELFF	TGTGCCACCAGTGATTTAGGCCTAGAGGTCGGGGAGCTGTTTTTT
TRBJ2-3	NA	TRBV20-1	many	13	CSVRGSTFRAQYF	TGCAGTGTTCGGGGCTCTACGTTTCGTGCGCAGTATTTT
TRBJ1-5	NA	TRBV20-1	many	13	CSAQDSVNQPQHF	TGCAGTGCTCAGGACAGTGTAAATCAGCCCCAGCATTTT
TRBJ2-1	TRBD2	TRBV29-1	many	13	CSTEAPGGNEQFF	TGCAGCACCGAGGCCCCGGGGGGCAATGAGCAGTTCTTC
TRBJ1-6	TRBD1	TRBV6-5	many	16	CASSSLLQGGWSPLHF	TGTGCCAGCAGTTCCCTTCTACAGGGGGGGTGGTCACCCCTCCACTTT
TRBJ1-2	NA	TRBV6-1	few	13	CASSRGSNYGYTF	TGTGCCAGCAGCCGGGGCAGTAACTATGGCTACACCTTC
TRBJ1-4	TRBD1	TRBV28	few	14	CASSSDRGSEKLFF	TGTGCCAGCAGTTCGGACAGGGGAAGTGAAAAACTGTTTTTT
TRBJ2-1	TRBD1	TRBV5-1	many	16	CASSYQGQGLHGEQFF	TGCGCCAGCAGCTACCAGGGACAGGGGCTTCACGGTGAGCAGTTCTTC
TRBJ2-3	NA	TRBV27	NA	15	CASSLQRSSTDTQYF	TGTGCCAGCAGTTTGCAGCGGTCTAGCACAGATACGCAGTATTTT
TRBJ2-1	TRBD2	TRBV20-1	many	14	CSASGTSDNNEQFF	TGCAGTGCTAGCGGGACTAGCGACAACAATGAGCAGTTCTTC
TRBJ2-1	NA	TRBV4-1	many	16	CASSLKTGTFHNEQFF	TGCGCCAGCAGCCTCAAGACAGGGACTTTCCACAATGAGCAGTTCTTC
TRBJ2-1	NA	TRBV27	many	19	CASSLWRFGGPLEANEQFF	TGTGCCAGCAGTTTATGGAGGTTTGGGGGTCCACTGGAAGCGAATGAGCAGTTCTTC
TRBJ1-4	NA	TRBV5-1	NA	13	CASSFGVAEKLFF	TGCGCCAGCAGCTTTGGGGTCGCTGAAAAACTGTTTTTT
TRBJ2-5	NA	TRBV20-1	few	13	CSKRAGVQETQYF	TGCAGTAAACGTGCAGGGGTCCAAGAGACCCAGTACTTC
TRBJ2-7	NA	TRBV3-1	few	12	CASSHLGLEQYF	TGTGCCAGCAGCCACCTCGGTCTCGAGCAGTACTTC
TRBJ2-3	NA	TRBV6-5	many	17	CASSYSGNGGSTDTQYF	TGTGCCAGCAGTTACTCGGGGAATGGGGGTAGCACAGATACGCAGTATTTT
TRBJ2-3	TRBD2	TRBV15	many	17	CATSRVRGSQLTDTQYF	TGTGCCACCAGCAGAGTGCGGGGGAGCCAACTCACAGATACGCAGTATTTT
TRBJ1-2	NA	TRBV20-1	NA	12	CSASNGVYGYTF	TGCAGTGCTAGTAACGGAGTCTATGGCTACACCTTC
TRBJ2-7	NA	TRBV28	many	13	CASSLSWAHEQYF	TGTGCCAGCAGTTTAAGTTGGGCCCACGAGCAGTACTTC
TRBJ1-2	NA	TRBV30	many	14	CAWSLIGGISGYTF	TGTGCCTGGAGCCTTATCGGGGGAATCTCTGGCTACACCTTC
TRBJ1-6	TRBD1	TRBV4-3	NA	17	CASSQDTAYGQGPPLHF	TGCGCCAGCAGCCAAGATACTGCCTACGGACAGGGACCACCCCTCCACTTT
TRBJ1-3	NA	TRBV12-3/TRBV12-4	many	14	CASSFGSSGNTIYF	TGTGCCAGCAGTTTCGGGAGCTCTGGAAACACCATATATTTT
TRBJ2-1	TRBD1	TRBV19	many	15	CASRVGQGVTNEQFF	TGTGCCAGTAGGGTGGGACAGGGGGTGACCAATGAGCAGTTCTTC
TRBJ1-1	NA	TRBV18	many	14	CASSPVTLNTEAFF	TGTGCCAGCTCACCGGTGACATTGAACACTGAAGCTTTCTTT
TRBJ1-5	NA	TRBV15	many	15	CATSRGGTDNQPQHF	TGTGCCACCAGCAGAGGCGGGACCGATAATCAGCCCCAGCATTTT
TRBJ1-1	TRBD1	TRBV6-2/TRBV6-3	few	14	CASSRTGWDTEAFF	TGTGCCAGCAGCAGGACAGGGTGGGACACTGAAGCTTTCTTT
TRBJ1-5	NA	TRBV4-2	many	14	CASSAGQINQPQHF	TGTGCCAGCAGCGCCGGACAGATCAATCAGCCCCAGCATTTT
TRBJ2-2	TRBD1	TRBV27	many	14	CASSRKQGNGELFF	TGTGCCAGCAGTCGAAAACAGGGGAACGGGGAGCTGTTTTTT
TRBJ2-7	NA	TRBV2	NA	14	CASSHDAFIYEQYF	TGTGCCAGCAGCCACGACGCCTTTATCTACGAGCAGTACTTC
TRBJ1-4	NA	TRBV20-1	many	15	CSARAHGGDTEKLFF	TGCAGTGCTAGAGCTCACGGTGGAGATACTGAAAAACTGTTTTTT
TRBJ2-1	TRBD2	TRBV15	few	18	CATSEEAGILAGANEQFF	TGTGCCACCAGCGAGGAGGCAGGTATACTAGCGGGAGCCAATGAGCAGTTCTTC
TRBJ2-5	TRBD1	TRBV28	NA	14	CASSIGQGQETQYF	TGTGCCAGCAGCATCGGACAGGGACAAGAGACCCAGTACTTC
TRBJ1-2	TRBD1	TRBV4-3	NA	18	CASSQAQRGTGANYGYTF	TGCGCCAGCAGCCAGGCCCAAAGGGGGACAGGAGCTAACTATGGCTACACCTTC
TRBJ2-5	TRBD1	TRBV5-8	NA	16	CASSLGGTGEGETQYF	TGTGCCAGCAGCTTGGGTGGGACAGGGGAAGGAGAGACCCAGTACTTC
TRBJ1-2	NA	TRBV20-1	many	14	CSARDGRAYYGYTF	TGCAGTGCTAGGGACGGCCGGGCCTACTATGGCTACACCTTC
TRBJ2-1	NA	TRBV6-1	NA	15	CASSEEPGPYNEQFF	TGTGCCAGCAGTGAAGAGCCGGGACCTTACAATGAGCAGTTCTTC
TRBJ2-3	TRBD2	TRBV5-1	many	15	CASSMTSAITDTQYF	TGCGCCAGCAGCATGACTAGCGCCATCACAGATACGCAGTATTTT
TRBJ2-5	NA	TRBV20-1	few	14	CSATRRGGQETQYF	TGCAGTGCTACCCGGCGGGGAGGACAAGAGACCCAGTACTTC